This T cell receptor beta chain was profiled in a study of blood T cell repertoires in COVID-19. Study-wide context: Italy, Spain and the United States were the sources of the convalescent and acute COVID-19 samples. T cells, B-cell-depleted T cells, or PBMCs provided the cDNA or gDNA that served as material.

Produced via immunoSEQ multiplex PCR; TCRdb's table is partial and in-frame only. The sample holds under 250,000 clones; about 80% are singletons and the top ten take approximately 4.4%. The sequence was collected from a man aged 45 to 65 with active or convalescent COVID-19. The specimen was peripheral blood.

CDR3 nucleotides: TGTGCCAGTACCTCCCCCGAGTACACTGAAGCTTTCTTT. Translation: CASTSPEYTEAFF. The chain is built from TRBV19 and TRBJ1-1; no clear D gene. The CDR3 covers 13 residues. Per the germline V gene, CDR1 is LNHDA and CDR2 is SQIVND (reference sequence). V lost 7 bases, J lost 3 bases, and 12 bases lay in between. Looking up the rest from reference TRBV19 and TRBJ1-1 gives the full variable domain: DGGITQSPKYLFRKEGQNVTLSCEQNLNHDAMYWYRQDPGQGLRLIYYSQIVNDFQKGDIAEGYSVSREKKESFPLTVTSAQKNPTAFYLCASTSPEYTEAFFGQGTRLTVV.